This TCR beta chain was obtained from a study of CD8+CD57+ T cells in acquired aplastic anemia. On the study more broadly: DNA recovered from sorted CD4+ and CD8+ cells had a mean of about 3 ug. Sequencing produced an average of around 10 million reads per healthy donor for CD4+ cells. Study results and limitations: Statistical testing detected no significant gap in CD8+ Simpson's diversity between patients and controls. Both patients and controls carried the same twenty-nine CD8+ CDR3 sequences.

The germline gives CDR1 KGHSH, CDR2 LQKENI. Trimming took off 3 bases at V and 0 bases at J, with 15 bases between the two ends. This CDR3 spans 17 amino acids. There are a few counts of this clonotype. Antigen specificity is unknown. TCR beta VDJ combinations and CDR3 sequences were profiled from genomic DNA. TCRdb ran MiXCR on the reads and lists one entry per CDR3 protein. The sample holds about 130,000 distinct CDR3 sequences; over 45% are singletons and the top ten take under 3%. The chain links TRBV18 to TRBJ1-3, with a possible D match to TRBD1 (6 bases). This TCR was recovered from a human donor in good health, serving as a control. The material sequenced was sorted CD4+, CD8+, or CD8+CD57+ T cells (not recorded which) from PBMCs. CDR3 nucleotide sequence: TGTGCCAGCTCACCTATGGACAGTGTAAGCTCTGGAAACACCATATATTTT. Protein: CASSPMDSVSSGNTIYF.